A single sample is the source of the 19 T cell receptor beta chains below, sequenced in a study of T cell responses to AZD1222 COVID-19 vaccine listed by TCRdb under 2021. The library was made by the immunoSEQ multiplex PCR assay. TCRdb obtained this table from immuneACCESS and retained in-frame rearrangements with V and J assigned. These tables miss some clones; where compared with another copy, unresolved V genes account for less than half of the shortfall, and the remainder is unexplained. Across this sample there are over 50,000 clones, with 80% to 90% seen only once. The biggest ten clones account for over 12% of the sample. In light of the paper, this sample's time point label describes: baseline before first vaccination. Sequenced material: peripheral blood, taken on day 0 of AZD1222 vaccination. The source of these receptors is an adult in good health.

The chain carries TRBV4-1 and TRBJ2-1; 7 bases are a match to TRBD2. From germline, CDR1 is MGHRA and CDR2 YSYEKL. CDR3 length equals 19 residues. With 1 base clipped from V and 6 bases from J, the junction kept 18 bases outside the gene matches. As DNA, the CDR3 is TGCGCCAGCAGCCAAGTTAATTATAGAGGGAGGGATCATGGCAATGAGCAGTTCTTC. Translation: CASSQVNYRGRDHGNEQFF.

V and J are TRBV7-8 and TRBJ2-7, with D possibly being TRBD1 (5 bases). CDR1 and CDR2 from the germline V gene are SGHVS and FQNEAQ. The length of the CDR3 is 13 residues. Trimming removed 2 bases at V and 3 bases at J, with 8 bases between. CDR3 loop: CASSLTGHYEQYF. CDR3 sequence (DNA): TGTGCCAGCAGCTTAACAGGACACTACGAGCAGTACTTC.

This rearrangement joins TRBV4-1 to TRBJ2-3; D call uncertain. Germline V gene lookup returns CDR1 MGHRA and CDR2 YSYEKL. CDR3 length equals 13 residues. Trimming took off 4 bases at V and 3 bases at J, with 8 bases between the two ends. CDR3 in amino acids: CASSPLGTDTQYF. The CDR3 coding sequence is TGCGCCAGCAGCCCCCTCGGGACAGATACGCAGTATTTT.

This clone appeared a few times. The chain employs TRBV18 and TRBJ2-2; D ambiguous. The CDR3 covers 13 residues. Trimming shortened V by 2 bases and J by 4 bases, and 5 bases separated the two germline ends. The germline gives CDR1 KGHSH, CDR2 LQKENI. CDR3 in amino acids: CASSPGGTGELFF. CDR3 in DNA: TGTGCCAGCTCACCAGGCGGCACCGGGGAGCTGTTTTTT.

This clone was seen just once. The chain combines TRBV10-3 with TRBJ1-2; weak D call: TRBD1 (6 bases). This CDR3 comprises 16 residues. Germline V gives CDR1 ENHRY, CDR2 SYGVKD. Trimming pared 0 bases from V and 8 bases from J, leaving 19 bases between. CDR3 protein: CAISESQGRGKSGYTF. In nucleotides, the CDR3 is TGTGCCATCAGTGAGTCGCAGGGGAGGGGAAAGTCCGGCTACACCTTC.

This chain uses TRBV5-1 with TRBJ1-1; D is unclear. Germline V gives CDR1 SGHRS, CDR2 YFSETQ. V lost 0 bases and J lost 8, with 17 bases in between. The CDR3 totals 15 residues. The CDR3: CASSLVAGRKVEAFF. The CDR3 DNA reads TGCGCCAGCAGCTTGGTTGCGGGCCGTAAGGTGGAAGCTTTCTTT.

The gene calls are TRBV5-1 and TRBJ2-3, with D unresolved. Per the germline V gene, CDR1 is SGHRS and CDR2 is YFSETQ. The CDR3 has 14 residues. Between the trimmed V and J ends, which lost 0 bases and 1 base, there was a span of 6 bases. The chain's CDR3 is CASSLGPGTDTQYF. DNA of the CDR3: TGCGCCAGCAGCTTGGGACCGGGCACAGATACGCAGTATTTT.

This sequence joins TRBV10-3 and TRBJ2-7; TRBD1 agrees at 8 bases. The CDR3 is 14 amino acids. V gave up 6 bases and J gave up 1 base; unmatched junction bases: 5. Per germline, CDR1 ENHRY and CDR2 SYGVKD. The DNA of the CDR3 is TGTGCCATCAGGGGCGGACAGGGATCCTACGAGCAGTACTTC. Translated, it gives CAIRGGQGSYEQYF.

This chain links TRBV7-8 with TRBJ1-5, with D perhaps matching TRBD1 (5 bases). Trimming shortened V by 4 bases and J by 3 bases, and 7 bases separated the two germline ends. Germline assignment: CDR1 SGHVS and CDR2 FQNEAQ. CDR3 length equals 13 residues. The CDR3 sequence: CASSSDINQPQHF. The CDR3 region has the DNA TGTGCCAGCAGCTCGGACATCAATCAGCCCCAGCATTTT.

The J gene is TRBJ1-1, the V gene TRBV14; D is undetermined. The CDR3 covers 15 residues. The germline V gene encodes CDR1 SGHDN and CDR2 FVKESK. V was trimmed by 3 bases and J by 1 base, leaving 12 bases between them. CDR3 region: CASSHLTEKNTEAFF. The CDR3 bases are TGTGCCAGCAGCCATTTGACGGAGAAGAACACTGAAGCTTTCTTT.

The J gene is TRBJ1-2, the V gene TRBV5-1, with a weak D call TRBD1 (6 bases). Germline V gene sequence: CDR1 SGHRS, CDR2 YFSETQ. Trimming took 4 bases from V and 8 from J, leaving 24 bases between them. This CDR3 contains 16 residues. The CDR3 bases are TGCGCCAGCAGCCCTCTCCCGACGACAGGTCCTACGGGCTACACCTTC. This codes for CASSPLPTTGPTGYTF.

CDR3 region: CASSPDTLAVEAFF. In DNA form, the CDR3 reads TGTGCCAGCTCACCAGATACTCTGGCTGTTGAGGCTTTCTTT. The gene calls are TRBV18 and TRBJ1-1; the D is unclear. CDR1 and CDR2 from the germline V gene are KGHSH and LQKENI. V lost 2 bases and J 11 bases, leaving 18 bases between the germline ends. The CDR3 runs to 14 residues.

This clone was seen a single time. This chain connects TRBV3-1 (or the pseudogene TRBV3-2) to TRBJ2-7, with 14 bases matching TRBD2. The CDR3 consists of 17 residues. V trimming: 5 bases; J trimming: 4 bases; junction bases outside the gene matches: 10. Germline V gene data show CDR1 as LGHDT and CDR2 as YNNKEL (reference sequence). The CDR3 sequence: CASSKGTSGRTPYEQYF. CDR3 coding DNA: TGTGCCAGCAGCAAAGGGACTAGCGGGAGAACCCCGTACGAGCAGTACTTC.

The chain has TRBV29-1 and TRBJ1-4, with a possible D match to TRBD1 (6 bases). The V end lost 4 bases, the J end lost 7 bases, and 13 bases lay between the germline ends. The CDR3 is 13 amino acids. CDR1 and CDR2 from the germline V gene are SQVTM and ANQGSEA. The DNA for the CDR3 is TGCAGCGTTGGTCTGGACAGTAGTGAAAAACTGTTTTTT. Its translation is CSVGLDSSEKLFF. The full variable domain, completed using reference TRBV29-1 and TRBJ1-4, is SAVISQKPSRDICQRGTSLTIQCQVDSQVTMMFWYRQQPGQSLTLIATANQGSEATYESGFVIDKFPISRPNLTFSTLTVSNMSPEDSSIYLCSVGLDSSEKLFFGSGTQLSVL.

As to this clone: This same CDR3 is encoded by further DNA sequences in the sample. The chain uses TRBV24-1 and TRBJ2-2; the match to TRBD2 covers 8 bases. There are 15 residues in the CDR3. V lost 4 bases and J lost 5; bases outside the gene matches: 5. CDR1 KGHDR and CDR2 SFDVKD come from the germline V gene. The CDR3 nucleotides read TGTGCCACCAGTGACCTGACTAGCGAGACCGGGGAGCTGTTTTTT. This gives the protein CATSDLTSETGELFF.

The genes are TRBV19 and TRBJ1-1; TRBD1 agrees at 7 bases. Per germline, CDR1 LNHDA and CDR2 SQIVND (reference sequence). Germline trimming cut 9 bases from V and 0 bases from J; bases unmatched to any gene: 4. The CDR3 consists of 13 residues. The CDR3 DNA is TGTGCCAGCACAGGGGATATGAACACTGAAGCTTTCTTT. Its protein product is CASTGDMNTEAFF.

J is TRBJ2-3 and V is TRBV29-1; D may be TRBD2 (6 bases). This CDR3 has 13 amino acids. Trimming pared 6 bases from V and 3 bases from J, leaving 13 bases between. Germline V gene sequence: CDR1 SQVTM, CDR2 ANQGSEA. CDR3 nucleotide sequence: TGCAGCGTAAACGGCGGAGGGACAGATACGCAGTATTTT. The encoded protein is CSVNGGGTDTQYF.

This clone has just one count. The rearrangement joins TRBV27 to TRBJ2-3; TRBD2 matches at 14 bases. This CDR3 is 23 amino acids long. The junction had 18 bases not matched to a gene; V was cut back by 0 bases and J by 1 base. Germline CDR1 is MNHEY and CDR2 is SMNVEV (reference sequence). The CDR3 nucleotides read TGTGCCAGCAGTTTATCTGGACTAGCGGGAGGCGTGGAGTCGGGGACGGGCACAGATACGCAGTATTTT. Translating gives CASSLSGLAGGVESGTGTDTQYF.

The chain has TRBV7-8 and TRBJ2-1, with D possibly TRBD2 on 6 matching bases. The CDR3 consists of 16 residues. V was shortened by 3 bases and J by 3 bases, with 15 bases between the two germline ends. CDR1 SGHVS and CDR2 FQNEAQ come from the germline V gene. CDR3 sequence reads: CASSLYGRDFYNEQFF. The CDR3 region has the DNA TGTGCCAGCAGCTTGTACGGGCGGGATTTCTACAATGAGCAGTTCTTC.